A selection of T cell receptor beta chains follows, all from one sample in a study of blood T cell repertoires in COVID-19. Measured with immunoSEQ multiplex PCR; TCRdb has only the in-frame clones, and not every one. The sample lists 75,000 to 90,000 clones, about 89% occurring once. Sequencing used peripheral blood. These receptors were taken from a man aged 50-59 years with active or convalescent COVID-19. The CDR3 runs from the conserved cysteine through the conserved F or W. Fields, in order: V gene, D gene, J gene, clone size, CDR3 protein, CDR3 DNA. A D gene is named only where the DNA matches it firmly. For some rows the clone size is stated as once, few or many, or as a class when expanded; others skip it.

TRBV11-3,-,TRBJ1-1,-,CASSSDQGTEAFF,TGTGCCAGCAGCTCCGACCAGGGGACTGAAGCTTTCTTT
TRBV15,TRBD1,TRBJ1-6,-,CATSRERAGGNSPLHF,TGTGCCACCAGCAGAGAGAGGGCAGGGGGTAATTCACCCCTCCACTTT
TRBV5-6,-,TRBJ1-2,-,CASRRLRGDGYTF,TGTGCCAGCAGGCGACTCAGGGGTGATGGCTACACCTTC
TRBV3-1/TRBV3-2,-,TRBJ1-5,-,CASSPRSNQPQHF,TGTGCCAGCAGCCCGCGTTCAAATCAGCCCCAGCATTTT
TRBV13,-,TRBJ2-1,-,CASSFTGSANEQFF,TGTGCCAGCAGCTTTACAGGGTCCGCCAATGAGCAGTTCTTC
TRBV19,TRBD2,TRBJ2-3,-,CASSGGTSGSTDTQYF,TGTGCCAGTAGTGGAGGGACTAGCGGGTCCACAGATACGCAGTATTTT
TRBV29-1,-,TRBJ1-2,-,CSVENSDFHLNYGYTF,TGCAGCGTTGAAAACTCAGACTTCCACCTTAACTATGGCTACACCTTC
TRBV10-3,TRBD1,TRBJ1-4,-,CAISGDSNNEKLFF,TGTGCCATCAGCGGGGACAGTAATAATGAAAAACTGTTTTTT
TRBV2,-,TRBJ1-4,-,CASSEGQATNEKLFF,TGTGCCAGCAGTGAAGGACAGGCAACTAATGAAAAACTGTTTTTT
TRBV29-1,-,TRBJ1-2,-,CSVDEGAGYGYTF,TGCAGCGTTGACGAGGGAGCGGGCTATGGCTACACCTTC
TRBV10-3,-,TRBJ2-5,-,CAIRDRSQETQYF,TGTGCCATCAGAGACAGGTCTCAAGAGACCCAGTACTTC
TRBV10-3,TRBD1,TRBJ2-1,-,CAMAGQGDNEQFF,TGTGCCATGGCCGGGCAGGGGGATAATGAGCAGTTCTTC
TRBV11-2,TRBD1,TRBJ1-2,once,CASSPRQGAYGYTF,TGTGCCAGCAGCCCCCGACAGGGGGCCTATGGCTACACCTTC
TRBV29-1,TRBD2,TRBJ2-5,-,CSVVLAGGPGETQYF,TGCAGCGTTGTCCTAGCGGGGGGGCCCGGAGAGACCCAGTACTTC
TRBV7-8,TRBD1,TRBJ1-1,-,CASSLGTGAGTEAFF,TGTGCCAGCAGCTTAGGGACAGGGGCCGGCACTGAAGCTTTCTTT
TRBV5-4,-,TRBJ2-2,-,CASSSPLARQRNTGELFF,TGTGCCAGCAGCTCTCCTCTTGCCCGACAGCGGAACACCGGGGAGCTGTTTTTT